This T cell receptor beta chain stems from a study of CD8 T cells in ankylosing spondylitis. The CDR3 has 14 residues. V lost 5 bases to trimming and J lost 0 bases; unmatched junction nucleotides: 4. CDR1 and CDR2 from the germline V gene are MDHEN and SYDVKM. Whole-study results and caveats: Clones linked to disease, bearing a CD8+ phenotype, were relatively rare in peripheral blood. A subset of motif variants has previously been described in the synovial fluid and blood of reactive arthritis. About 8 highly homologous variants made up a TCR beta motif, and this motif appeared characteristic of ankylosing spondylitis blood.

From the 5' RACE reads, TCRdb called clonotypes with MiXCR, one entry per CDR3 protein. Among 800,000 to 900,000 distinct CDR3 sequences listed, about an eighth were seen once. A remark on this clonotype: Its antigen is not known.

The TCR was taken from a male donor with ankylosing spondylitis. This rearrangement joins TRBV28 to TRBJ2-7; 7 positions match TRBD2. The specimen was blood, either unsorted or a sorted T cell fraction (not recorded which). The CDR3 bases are TGTGCCAGCAGTACGACTAGCCGCTCCTACGAGCAGTACTTC. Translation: CASSTTSRSYEQYF.